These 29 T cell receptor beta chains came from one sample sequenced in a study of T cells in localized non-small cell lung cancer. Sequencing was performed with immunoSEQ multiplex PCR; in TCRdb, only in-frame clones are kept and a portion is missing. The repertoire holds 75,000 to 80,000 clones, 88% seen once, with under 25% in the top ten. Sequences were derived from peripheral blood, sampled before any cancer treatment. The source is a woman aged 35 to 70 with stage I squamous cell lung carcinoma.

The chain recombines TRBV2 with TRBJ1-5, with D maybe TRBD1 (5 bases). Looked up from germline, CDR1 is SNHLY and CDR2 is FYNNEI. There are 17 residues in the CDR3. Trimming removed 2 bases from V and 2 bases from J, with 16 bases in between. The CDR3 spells CASSETGVGPGNQPQHF. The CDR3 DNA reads TGTGCCAGCAGTGAAACGGGGGTCGGACCTGGCAATCAGCCCCAGCATTTT.

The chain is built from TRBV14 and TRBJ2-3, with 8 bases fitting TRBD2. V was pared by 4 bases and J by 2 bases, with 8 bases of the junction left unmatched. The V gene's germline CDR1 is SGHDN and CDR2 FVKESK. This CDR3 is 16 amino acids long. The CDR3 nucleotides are TGTGCCAGCAGCCCCTTAAGCGGGGGCCTCACAGATACGCAGTATTTT. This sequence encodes CASSPLSGGLTDTQYF.

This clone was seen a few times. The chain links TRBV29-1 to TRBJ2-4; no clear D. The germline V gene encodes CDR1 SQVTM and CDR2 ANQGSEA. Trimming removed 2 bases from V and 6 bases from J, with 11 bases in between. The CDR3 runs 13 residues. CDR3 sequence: CSVEPTAGNIQYF. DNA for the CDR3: TGCAGCGTTGAACCGACTGCTGGAAACATTCAGTACTTC.

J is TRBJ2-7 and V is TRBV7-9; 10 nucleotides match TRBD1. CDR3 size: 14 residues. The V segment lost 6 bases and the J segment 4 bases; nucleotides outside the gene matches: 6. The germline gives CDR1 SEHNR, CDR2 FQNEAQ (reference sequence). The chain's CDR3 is CASRDRDRGYEQYF. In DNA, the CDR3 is TGTGCCAGCAGGGACCGGGACAGGGGTTACGAGCAGTACTTC.

The CDR3 reads CASSLQGPYGYTF. The CDR3 DNA reads TGTGCCAGCAGCTTGCAGGGGCCCTATGGCTACACCTTC. The V gene is TRBV5-6, the J gene TRBJ1-2; D is perhaps TRBD1 (6 bases). From germline, CDR1 is SGHDT and CDR2 YYEEEE. V lost 1 base and J lost 4, with 8 bases in between. This CDR3 spans 13 amino acids.

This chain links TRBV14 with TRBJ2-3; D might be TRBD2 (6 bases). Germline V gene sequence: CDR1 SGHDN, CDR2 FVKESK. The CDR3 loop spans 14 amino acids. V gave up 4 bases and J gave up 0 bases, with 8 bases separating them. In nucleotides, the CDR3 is TGTGCCAGCAGCCGGGACTTTAGCACAGATACGCAGTATTTT. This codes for CASSRDFSTDTQYF.

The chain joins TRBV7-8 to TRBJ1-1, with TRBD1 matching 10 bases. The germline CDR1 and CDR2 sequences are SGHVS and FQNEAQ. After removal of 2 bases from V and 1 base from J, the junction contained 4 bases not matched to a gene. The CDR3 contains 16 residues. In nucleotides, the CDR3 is TGTGCCAGCAGCTTAAGGGACAGGGGCTCGAACACTGAAGCTTTCTTT. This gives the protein CASSLRDRGSNTEAFF.

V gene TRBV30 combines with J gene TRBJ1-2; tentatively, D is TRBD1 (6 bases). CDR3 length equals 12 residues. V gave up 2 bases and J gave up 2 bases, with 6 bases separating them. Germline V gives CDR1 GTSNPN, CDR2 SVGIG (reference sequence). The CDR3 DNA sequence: TGTGCCTGGAGTCAGGGGAACTATGGCTACACCTTC. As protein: CAWSQGNYGYTF.

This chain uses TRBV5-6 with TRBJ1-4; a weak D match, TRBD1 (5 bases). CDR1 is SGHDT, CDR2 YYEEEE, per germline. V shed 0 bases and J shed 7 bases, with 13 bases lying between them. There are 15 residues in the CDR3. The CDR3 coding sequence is TGTGCCAGCAGCTTGGTCGGGGCGACGGCTGAAAAACTGTTTTTT. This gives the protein CASSLVGATAEKLFF.

The DNA of the CDR3 is TGCGCCAGCAGTTTAACCCCGACTAGCGGGGGTGGGGATACGCAGTATTTT. Its protein is CASSLTPTSGGGDTQYF. The chain recombines TRBV5-1 with TRBJ2-3, with 12 bases lining up with TRBD2. V lost 5 bases and J lost 6; bases outside the gene matches: 13. Germline-derived CDR1 and CDR2 are SGHRS and YFSETQ. The length of the CDR3 is 17 residues.

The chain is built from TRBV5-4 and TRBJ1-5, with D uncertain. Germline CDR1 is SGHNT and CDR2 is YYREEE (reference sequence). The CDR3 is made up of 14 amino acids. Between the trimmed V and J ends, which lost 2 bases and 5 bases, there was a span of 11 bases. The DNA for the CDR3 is TGTGCCAGCAGCTTAGGAGGGATAGATCAGCCCCAGCATTTT. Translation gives CASSLGGIDQPQHF.

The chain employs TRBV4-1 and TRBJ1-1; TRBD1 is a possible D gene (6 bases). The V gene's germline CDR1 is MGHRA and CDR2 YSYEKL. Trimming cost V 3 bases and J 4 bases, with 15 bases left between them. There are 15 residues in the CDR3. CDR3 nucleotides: TGCGCCAGCAGCCAGCCGACTACAGGGAGCACTGAAGCTTTCTTT. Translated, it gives CASSQPTTGSTEAFF.

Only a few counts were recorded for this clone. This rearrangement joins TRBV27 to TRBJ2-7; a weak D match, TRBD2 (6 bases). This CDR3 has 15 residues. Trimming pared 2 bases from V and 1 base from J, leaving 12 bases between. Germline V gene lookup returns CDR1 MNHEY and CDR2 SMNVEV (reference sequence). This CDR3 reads CASSLQGGRSYEQYF. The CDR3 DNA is TGTGCCAGCAGTTTACAGGGAGGCCGTTCCTACGAGCAGTACTTC.

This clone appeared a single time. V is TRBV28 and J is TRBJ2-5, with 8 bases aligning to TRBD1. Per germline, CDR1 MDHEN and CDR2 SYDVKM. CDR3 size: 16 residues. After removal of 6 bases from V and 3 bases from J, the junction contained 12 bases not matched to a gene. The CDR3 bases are TGTGCCAGCAGGAAGAAAGGGACAGGATTAAAAGAGACCCAGTACTTC. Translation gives CASRKKGTGLKETQYF.

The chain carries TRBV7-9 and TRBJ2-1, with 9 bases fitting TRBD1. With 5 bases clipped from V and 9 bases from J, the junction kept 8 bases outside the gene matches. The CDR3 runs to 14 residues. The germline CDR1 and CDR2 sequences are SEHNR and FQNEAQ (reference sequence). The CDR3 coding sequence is TGTGCCAGCAGCCCCTTATACAGGGGGCTTGAGCAGTTCTTC. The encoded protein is CASSPLYRGLEQFF. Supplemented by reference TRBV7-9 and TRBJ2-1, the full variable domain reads DTGVSQNPRHKITKRGQNVTFRCDPISEHNRLYWYRQTLGQGPEFLTYFQNEAQLEKSRLLSDRFSAERPKGSFSTLEIQRTEQGDSAMYLCASSPLYRGLEQFFGPGTRLTVL.

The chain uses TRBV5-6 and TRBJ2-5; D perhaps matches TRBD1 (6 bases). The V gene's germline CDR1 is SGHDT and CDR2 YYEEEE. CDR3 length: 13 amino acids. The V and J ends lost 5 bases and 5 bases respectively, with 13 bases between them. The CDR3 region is CASRPGAAETQYF. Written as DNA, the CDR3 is TGTGCCAGCAGACCAGGGGCCGCGGAGACCCAGTACTTC.

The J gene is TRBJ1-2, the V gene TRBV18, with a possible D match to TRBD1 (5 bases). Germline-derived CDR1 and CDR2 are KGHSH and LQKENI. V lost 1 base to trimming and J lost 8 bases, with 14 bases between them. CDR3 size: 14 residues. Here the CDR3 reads CASSPLLEGEGYTF. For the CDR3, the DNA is TGTGCCAGCTCACCACTCCTCGAAGGGGAAGGCTACACCTTC.

Here the CDR3 reads CASSQDNRKNTGELFF. The CDR3 nucleotides read TGTGCCAGCAGCCAGGACAATCGAAAAAACACCGGGGAGCTGTTTTTT. The gene calls are TRBV5-4 and TRBJ2-2; weak D call: TRBD1 (5 bases). Trimming took off 4 bases at V and 2 bases at J, with 15 bases between the two ends. The CDR3 loop spans 16 amino acids. Germline loops: CDR1 SGHNT, CDR2 YYREEE (reference sequence). The full variable domain, its missing parts supplied by reference TRBV5-4 and TRBJ2-2, is ETGVTQSPTHLIKTRGQQVTLRCSSQSGHNTVSWYQQALGQGPQFIFQYYREEENGRGNFPPRFSGLQFPNYSSELNVNALELDDSALYLCASSQDNRKNTGELFFGEGSRLTVL.

The CDR3: CASSAVMNTEAFF. CDR3 DNA: TGTGCCAGCAGCGCAGTTATGAACACTGAAGCTTTCTTT. This chain joins TRBV9 and TRBJ1-1; D unclear. Per germline, CDR1 SGDLS and CDR2 YYNGEE. The CDR3 runs 13 residues. Trimming removed 3 bases from V and 0 bases from J, with 6 bases in between.

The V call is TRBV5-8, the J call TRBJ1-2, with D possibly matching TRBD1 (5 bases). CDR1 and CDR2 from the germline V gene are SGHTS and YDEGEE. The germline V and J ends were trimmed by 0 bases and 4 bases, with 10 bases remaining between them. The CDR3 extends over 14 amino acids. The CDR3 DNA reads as TGTGCCAGCAGCTTGGCAGGGCAGGTCTATGGCTACACCTTC. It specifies CASSLAGQVYGYTF.

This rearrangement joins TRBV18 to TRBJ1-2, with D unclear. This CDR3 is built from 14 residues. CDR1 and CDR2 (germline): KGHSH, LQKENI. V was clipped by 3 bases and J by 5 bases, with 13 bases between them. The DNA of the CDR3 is TGTGCCAGCTCACCGGACTTTGCCGTTTATGGCTACACCTTC. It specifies CASSPDFAVYGYTF.

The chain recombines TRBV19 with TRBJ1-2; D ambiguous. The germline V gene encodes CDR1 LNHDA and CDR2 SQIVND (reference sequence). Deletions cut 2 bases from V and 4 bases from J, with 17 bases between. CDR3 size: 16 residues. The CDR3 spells CASSIMGLRKAYGYTF. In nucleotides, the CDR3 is TGTGCCAGTAGTATAATGGGCTTACGAAAGGCCTATGGCTACACCTTC.

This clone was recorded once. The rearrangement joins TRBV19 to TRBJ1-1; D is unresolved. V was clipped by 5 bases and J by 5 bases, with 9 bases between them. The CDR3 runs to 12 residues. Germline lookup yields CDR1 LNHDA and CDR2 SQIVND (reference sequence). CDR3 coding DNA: TGTGCCAGTAGTGGCATGGTAACTGAAGCTTTCTTT. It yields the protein CASSGMVTEAFF.

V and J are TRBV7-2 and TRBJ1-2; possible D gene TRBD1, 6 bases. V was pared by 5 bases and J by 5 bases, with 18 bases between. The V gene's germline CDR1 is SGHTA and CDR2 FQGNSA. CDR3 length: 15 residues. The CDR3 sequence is CASSAEGGRGYGYTF. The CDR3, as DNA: TGTGCCAGCAGCGCCGAGGGGGGCAGGGGATATGGCTACACCTTC.

The CDR3 spells CASGDGYSGNTIYF. The CDR3 bases are TGTGCCAGCGGGGACGGCTACTCTGGAAACACCATATATTTT. The gene calls are TRBV4-2 and TRBJ1-3; TRBD1 is a possible D gene (5 bases). Germline CDR1 and CDR2: LGHNA and YNFKEQ. CDR3 length equals 14 residues. V lost 8 bases and J 0 bases, leaving 11 bases between the germline ends.

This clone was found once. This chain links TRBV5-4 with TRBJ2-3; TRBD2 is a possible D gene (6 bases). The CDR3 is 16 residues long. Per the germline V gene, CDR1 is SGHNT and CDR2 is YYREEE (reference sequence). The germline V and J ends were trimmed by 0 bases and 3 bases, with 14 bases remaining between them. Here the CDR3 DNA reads TGTGCCAGCAGCTTGGCCGGTCTAGCGAGAACAGATACGCAGTATTTT. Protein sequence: CASSLAGLARTDTQYF.

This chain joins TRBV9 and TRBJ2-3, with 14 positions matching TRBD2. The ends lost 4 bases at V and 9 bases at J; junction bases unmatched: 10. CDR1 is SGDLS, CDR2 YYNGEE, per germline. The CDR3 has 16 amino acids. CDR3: CASSSRTSGGKSTQYF. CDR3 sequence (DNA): TGTGCCAGCAGCTCGCGGACTAGCGGGGGGAAATCGACGCAGTATTTT.

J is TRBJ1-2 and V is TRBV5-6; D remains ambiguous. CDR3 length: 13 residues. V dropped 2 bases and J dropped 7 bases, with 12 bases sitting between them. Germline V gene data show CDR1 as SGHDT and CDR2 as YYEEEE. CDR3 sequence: CASSLGQPSGYTF. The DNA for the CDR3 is TGTGCCAGCAGCTTAGGGCAGCCTAGTGGCTACACCTTC.

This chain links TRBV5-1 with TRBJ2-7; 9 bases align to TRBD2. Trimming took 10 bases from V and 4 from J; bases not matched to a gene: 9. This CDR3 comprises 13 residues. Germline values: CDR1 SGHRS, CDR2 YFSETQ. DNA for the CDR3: TGCGCCTCCAAAGACGGACTAGCGTACGAGCAGTACTTC. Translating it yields CASKDGLAYEQYF.